This TCR beta chain originates from a study of blood T cells in healthy people across ages. The study's findings and limits: Unknown CMV status may confound age-related changes in expanded clones. Age advanced and TCR beta diversity per million T cells fell, roughly linearly.

Germline CDR1 MNHEY, CDR2 SVGAGI. V shed 6 bases and J 6 bases; nucleotides not matched to a gene: 12. CDR3 length equals 15 residues. With respect to this clonotype: Its antigen is not known.

A second PCR of 7 to 11 cycles used a sample-barcoded 5' primer and a J-beta primer mix. MiXCR, run by TCRdb on the 5' RACE reads, gives a single entry per CDR3 protein. Of roughly 1.9 million distinct CDR3 sequences listed, about two fifths were seen once; the top ten hold approximately 22%. Drawn from each donor were ten milliliters of peripheral blood. Every sample gave at least 5 micrograms of total RNA when it was extracted. The gene calls are TRBV6-5 and TRBJ1-2; TRBD1 agrees at 8 bases. The sequenced material came from blood. The origin of this receptor is a human donor in good health. CDR3 nucleotide sequence: TGTGCCAGCAGCTTCACATCAGGGGGCGCAGATGGCTACACCTTC. Its protein is CASSFTSGGADGYTF.